Below, 25 T cell receptor beta chains from the same sample are listed, as sequenced in a study of OX40 agonist ivuxolimab in advanced cancers. The data were produced by immunoSEQ multiplex PCR, yet TCRdb's version contains in-frame clones alone and is incomplete. The data show 53,000 or so clones, 87% seen once. The starting material was CD4+ or CD8+ T cells sorted from blood, obtained in a trial of the OX40 agonist ivuxolimab. Source of these receptors: an adult with an advanced solid tumor such as melanoma, head and neck, liver or kidney cancer.

This chain uses TRBV5-4 with TRBJ2-7, with 10 bases identical to TRBD2. Germline CDR1 and CDR2: SGHNT and YYREEE (reference sequence). The CDR3 contains 15 residues. V shed 3 bases, J shed 3 bases, and the junction held 6 bases outside the gene matches. The CDR3 nucleotides read TGTGCCAGCAGCTCCATGATAGCGGGAGGCTACGAGCAGTACTTC. It yields the protein CASSSMIAGGYEQYF. The full variable domain, its missing parts supplied by reference TRBV5-4 and TRBJ2-7, is ETGVTQSPTHLIKTRGQQVTLRCSSQSGHNTVSWYQQALGQGPQFIFQYYREEENGRGNFPPRFSGLQFPNYSSELNVNALELDDSALYLCASSSMIAGGYEQYFGPGTRLTVT.

The V and J genes are TRBV5-1 and TRBJ1-2; D is ambiguous. With 4 bases removed from V and 5 bases from J, the gap between germline ends came to 12 bases. The CDR3 is 13 amino acids. Germline V gene lookup returns CDR1 SGHRS and CDR2 YFSETQ. Written as DNA, the CDR3 is TGCGCCAGCAGCCCAGGCCCTTCTTATGGCTACACCTTC. Protein: CASSPGPSYGYTF.

J is TRBJ2-1 and V is TRBV29-1, with 14 bases fitting TRBD2. The CDR3 totals 14 residues. V lost 7 bases and J lost 7; bases outside the gene matches: 6. CDR1 is SQVTM, CDR2 ANQGSEA, per germline. Here the CDR3 DNA reads TGCAGCGGCAGACTAGCGGGAGGGCTGAATGAGCAGTTCTTC. Translation gives CSGRLAGGLNEQFF.

The rearrangement joins TRBV5-1 to TRBJ1-2, with D tentatively TRBD1 (5 bases). The CDR3 has 13 amino acids. Trimming took off 4 bases at V and 6 bases at J, with 13 bases between the two ends. Germline assignment: CDR1 SGHRS and CDR2 YFSETQ. The CDR3 loop is CASSRGGVDGYTF. CDR3 in DNA: TGCGCCAGCAGCCGCGGGGGGGTTGATGGCTACACCTTC.

The chain links TRBV6-6 to TRBJ2-3; 7 bases align to TRBD2. J gave up 5 bases and V 6 bases, and 14 bases lay outside the gene matches. CDR1 MNHNY and CDR2 SVGAGI come from the germline V gene (reference sequence). The length of the CDR3 is 16 residues. CDR3 DNA: TGTGCCAGCAGGCGACTAGCAGGTGGGCAGGGAGATACGCAGTATTTT. It specifies CASRRLAGGQGDTQYF.

The J gene is TRBJ2-7, the V gene TRBV28; the D gene could be TRBD1 or TRBD2 (5 bases each). The germline V gene encodes CDR1 MDHEN and CDR2 SYDVKM. The V gene lost 6 bases and the J gene lost 0 bases, with 15 bases spanning the gap. This CDR3 spans 15 amino acids. CDR3 coding DNA: TGTGCCAGCAGCTCCGGGGCCGCAAGCTCCTACGAGCAGTACTTC. As protein: CASSSGAASSYEQYF.

The V gene is TRBV19, the J gene TRBJ1-1; the D is unclear. The V and J ends lost 6 bases and 0 bases respectively, with 11 bases between them. The germline V gene has CDR1 LNHDA and CDR2 SQIVND (reference sequence). The CDR3 sequence is 14 residues long. The CDR3 is CASRGFRMNTEAFF. Here the CDR3 DNA reads TGTGCCAGTAGGGGGTTCCGAATGAACACTGAAGCTTTCTTT. Supplemented by reference TRBV19 and TRBJ1-1, the full variable domain reads DGGITQSPKYLFRKEGQNVTLSCEQNLNHDAMYWYRQDPGQGLRLIYYSQIVNDFQKGDIAEGYSVSREKKESFPLTVTSAQKNPTAFYLCASRGFRMNTEAFFGQGTRLTVV.

This chain connects TRBV27 to TRBJ2-1, with TRBD1 as a possible D gene (5 bases). The V end lost 3 bases, the J end lost 9 bases, and 12 bases lay between the germline ends. Germline CDR1 is MNHEY and CDR2 is SMNVEV (reference sequence). The CDR3 is 13 residues long. Here the CDR3 reads CASSLAGKSEQFF. The CDR3 DNA is TGTGCCAGCAGTTTGGCAGGGAAAAGTGAGCAGTTCTTC.

This rearrangement joins TRBV5-4 to TRBJ1-1; 7 nucleotides match TRBD1. The trim removed 4 bases at V and 2 bases at J, leaving 2 bases unmatched. The CDR3 spans 13 residues. The germline CDR1 and CDR2 sequences are SGHNT and YYREEE (reference sequence). The CDR3 region is CASSRDSNTEAFF. The CDR3 nucleotides are TGTGCCAGCAGCCGGGACAGCAACACTGAAGCTTTCTTT. The full variable domain, rest sourced from reference TRBV5-4 and TRBJ1-1, is ETGVTQSPTHLIKTRGQQVTLRCSSQSGHNTVSWYQQALGQGPQFIFQYYREEENGRGNFPPRFSGLQFPNYSSELNVNALELDDSALYLCASSRDSNTEAFFGQGTRLTVV.

This clone was seen a handful of times. This chain joins TRBV7-2 and TRBJ2-1; TRBD1 or TRBD2 may be the D gene (5 bases each). V was shortened by 4 bases and J by 5 bases, with 12 bases between the two germline ends. This CDR3 region has 14 residues. Germline assignment: CDR1 SGHTA and CDR2 FQGNSA. The CDR3 DNA follows: TGTGCCAGCAGCTCCGAACCGGGACACAATGAGCAGTTCTTC. This codes for CASSSEPGHNEQFF.

V is TRBV28 and J is TRBJ2-7; TRBD1 matches at 9 bases. After removal of 5 bases from V and 6 bases from J, the junction contained 5 bases not matched to a gene. From germline, CDR1 is MDHEN and CDR2 SYDVKM. CDR3 size: 13 residues. The CDR3 nucleotides are TGTGCCAGCAGTACAGGGGGCATAGCCGAGCAGTACTTC. This encodes CASSTGGIAEQYF.

This clone was seen a single time. The chain is built from TRBV28 and TRBJ1-1; 10 bases agree with TRBD1. The CDR3 totals 15 residues. The V gene's germline CDR1 is MDHEN and CDR2 SYDVKM. After removal of 4 bases from V and 8 bases from J, the junction contained 10 bases not matched to a gene. CDR3 nucleotides: TGTGCCAGCAGTTCGGGACAGGGGTTTGTCGGGGAAGCTTTCTTT. It codes for CASSSGQGFVGEAFF.

The J gene is TRBJ2-2, the V gene TRBV7-9; TRBD1 agrees at 8 bases. The length of the CDR3 is 16 residues. V trimming: 1 base; J trimming: 3 bases; junction bases outside the gene matches: 4. Germline V gives CDR1 SEHNR, CDR2 FQNEAQ (reference sequence). CDR3 amino acids: CASSLVGQGDTGELFF. The CDR3 region has the DNA TGTGCCAGCAGCTTAGTCGGACAGGGAGACACCGGGGAGCTGTTTTTT.

V gene TRBV7-3 combines with J gene TRBJ2-2, with a tentative D call TRBD2 (6 bases). Germline V gene lookup returns CDR1 SGHTA and CDR2 FQGTGA. Between the trimmed V and J ends, which lost 2 bases and 4 bases, there was a span of 11 bases. This CDR3 is 15 amino acids long. CDR3 amino acids: CASSLQQGGTGELFF. CDR3 bases: TGTGCCAGCAGCTTACAGCAGGGAGGCACCGGGGAGCTGTTTTTT.

The sample holds one count of this clone. This chain joins TRBV5-5 and TRBJ2-7; 7 bases line up with TRBD1. Germline V lookup: CDR1 SGHKS, CDR2 YYEKEE (reference sequence). The CDR3 runs to 16 residues. Trimming cost V 0 bases and J 3 bases; bases outside gene matches: 9. The DNA for the CDR3 is TGTGCCAGCAGCTTGGGGCCCCAGGGGGTTGGCTACGAGCAGTACTTC. Translation gives CASSLGPQGVGYEQYF.

The J gene is TRBJ1-2, the V gene TRBV25-1; 7 bases agree with TRBD1. With V trimmed by 8 bases and J by 4 bases, 4 bases remained unmatched. The CDR3 loop spans 12 amino acids. The germline V gene has CDR1 MGHDK and CDR2 SYGVNS. In nucleotides, the CDR3 is TGTGCCAGCCGCGCAGGGGGCTATGGCTACACCTTC. Translating gives CASRAGGYGYTF.

The CDR3 DNA follows: TGTGCCAGCTCACCAACGGGGGGCCATGACTATGGCTACACCTTC. It translates to CASSPTGGHDYGYTF. The rearrangement uses TRBV18 and TRBJ1-2; maybe TRBD1 (6 bases). CDR3 size: 15 residues. V was clipped by 2 bases and J by 3 bases, with 13 bases between them. Germline-derived CDR1 and CDR2 are KGHSH and LQKENI.

J is TRBJ1-1 and V is TRBV6-6, with D possibly TRBD1 on 6 matching bases. The CDR3 runs 12 residues. Per germline, CDR1 MNHNY and CDR2 SVGAGI (reference sequence). Deletions cut 6 bases from V and 7 bases from J, with 12 bases between. The chain's CDR3 is CASRTGQSEAFF. CDR3 bases: TGTGCCAGCAGGACAGGACAGAGTGAAGCTTTCTTT.

The gene calls are TRBV2 and TRBJ2-3, with TRBD1 identical over 9 bases. CDR3 length: 15 residues. Germline trimming cut 8 bases from V and 2 bases from J; bases unmatched to any gene: 8. Per germline, CDR1 SNHLY and CDR2 FYNNEI. This CDR3 reads CASGRQGVITDTQYF. CDR3 sequence (DNA): TGTGCCAGCGGTCGACAGGGGGTAATCACAGATACGCAGTATTTT.

The rearrangement links TRBV4-3 to TRBJ2-1; 8 nucleotides agree with TRBD2. In germline, CDR1 is LGHNA, CDR2 YSLEER. The CDR3 sequence is 18 residues long. Trimming at V came to 0 bases and at J to 0 bases, leaving 7 bases not matched to a gene. This chain's CDR3 is CASSQDLPGGGSYNEQFF. CDR3 nucleotides: TGCGCCAGCAGCCAAGATCTTCCGGGAGGGGGCTCCTACAATGAGCAGTTCTTC.

This rearrangement joins TRBV27 to TRBJ1-2; TRBD1 matches 7 bases. Trimming at V came to 2 bases and at J to 3 bases, leaving 3 bases not matched to a gene. CDR1 is MNHEY and CDR2 is SMNVEV in the germline V gene (reference sequence). The CDR3 extends over 14 amino acids. In DNA, the CDR3 is TGTGCCAGCAGTTTACGGGACAGCTACTATGGCTACACCTTC. Protein product: CASSLRDSYYGYTF.

The J gene is TRBJ1-5, the V gene TRBV7-2; D gene ambiguous. Germline-derived CDR1 and CDR2 are SGHTA and FQGNSA. The CDR3 is made up of 15 amino acids. V was cut by 5 bases and J by 3 bases, with 14 bases left in between. The CDR3 nucleotides read TGTGCCAGCAGCGCAACGGGTGTCTACAATCAGCCCCAGCATTTT. Its protein product is CASSATGVYNQPQHF. The variable domain in full, completed from reference TRBV7-2 and TRBJ1-5, reads GAGVSQSPSNKVTEKGKDVELRCDPISGHTALYWYRQSLGQGLEFLIYFQGNSAPDKSGLPSDRFSAERTGGSVSTLTIQRTQQEDSAVYLCASSATGVYNQPQHFGDGTRLSIL.

The genes are TRBV5-5 and TRBJ2-7; D might be TRBD1 (5 bases). Deletions cut 6 bases from V and 5 bases from J, with 15 bases between. This CDR3 spans 13 amino acids. The V gene's germline CDR1 is SGHKS and CDR2 YYEKEE (reference sequence). CDR3 DNA: TGTGCCAGCAAGGGGCAGCTAGGCGACGAGCAGTACTTC. Translation: CASKGQLGDEQYF.

The chain is built from TRBV5-6 and TRBJ1-1; D perhaps matches TRBD1 (5 bases). V was clipped by 1 base and J by 0 bases, with 10 bases between them. There are 15 residues in the CDR3. CDR1 is SGHDT and CDR2 is YYEEEE in the germline V gene. The chain's CDR3 is CASSLPGLMNTEAFF. In nucleotides, the CDR3 is TGTGCCAGCAGCTTGCCGGGGCTAATGAACACTGAAGCTTTCTTT.

The chain is built from TRBV27 and TRBJ2-7; D is perhaps TRBD2 (6 bases). This CDR3 region has 13 residues. Germline assignment: CDR1 MNHEY and CDR2 SMNVEV (reference sequence). V was shortened by 5 bases and J by 5 bases, with 13 bases between the two germline ends. The CDR3 DNA reads TGTGCCAGCAGTGCCCTAACGGGGGACGAGCAGTACTTC. Its translation: CASSALTGDEQYF.